The next 17 T cell receptor beta chains were all read from a single sample in a study of metastatic and nonmetastatic thyroid tumors. Until they underwent thyroid surgery, no patient had received any treatment. TCRdb reanalyzed the PCR reads via MiXCR. The table has fewer than 35,000 clones, more than 10% seen once. The sequencing sample was made of blood. The receptor set was obtained from a female donor with papillary thyroid cancer or a benign thyroid nodule (not recorded which). Some clones in this sample may be carry-over from other donors' samples.

At least ten counts were recorded for this clone. The rearrangement uses TRBV18 and TRBJ2-3; no firm D call. Germline V CDR1 and CDR2: KGHSH, LQKENI. This CDR3 has 15 amino acids. The V gene lost 4 bases and the J gene lost 0 bases, with 11 bases spanning the gap. The CDR3 reads CASSQDTPSTDTQYF. The DNA of the CDR3 is TGTGCCAGCTCACAAGATACTCCTAGCACAGATACGCAGTATTTT.

This clone was detected ten times or more. This chain connects TRBV24-1 to TRBJ2-7; TRBD2 is a possible D gene (5 bases). Per germline, CDR1 KGHDR and CDR2 SFDVKD. CDR3 length: 14 amino acids. The V end lost 3 bases, the J end lost 6 bases, and 14 bases lay between the germline ends. The CDR3 DNA follows: TGTGCCACCAGTGATCCCTCCCGAGGAGGCGAGCAGTACTTC. Amino acids: CATSDPSRGGEQYF.

The sample holds many counts of this clone. This chain links TRBV19 with TRBJ2-4; 10 bases are shared with TRBD2. Germline trimming cut 0 bases from V and 0 bases from J; bases unmatched to any gene: 11. The CDR3 totals 20 residues. Germline values: CDR1 LNHDA, CDR2 SQIVND (reference sequence). The DNA for the CDR3 is TGTGCCAGTAGTATAGATCGTCGGCTAGCGGGAGATAGAGCCAAAAACATTCAGTACTTC. Translated: CASSIDRRLAGDRAKNIQYF.

In its sample, this clone was seen many times. This chain connects TRBV29-1 to TRBJ2-5, with D perhaps matching TRBD2 (5 bases). The CDR3 is 16 amino acids. Trimming removed 4 bases at V and 2 bases at J, with 20 bases between. Germline V gene data show CDR1 as SQVTM and CDR2 as ANQGSEA. In DNA form, the CDR3 reads TGCAGCGTTGGTCGCAGGAAGAGCGGCATACAAGAGACCCAGTACTTC. It codes for CSVGRRKSGIQETQYF.

This sequence joins TRBV4-1 and TRBJ1-5; maybe TRBD1 (5 bases). The germline CDR1 and CDR2 sequences are MGHRA and YSYEKL. There are 16 residues in the CDR3. With 4 bases removed from V and 4 bases from J, the gap between germline ends came to 17 bases. The CDR3 spells CASSRDGARGNQPQHF. The CDR3 bases are TGCGCCAGCAGCCGAGATGGGGCACGGGGGAATCAGCCCCAGCATTTT.

This clone showed up many times. This chain links TRBV6-2 or TRBV6-3 with TRBJ2-3, with unresolved D. CDR3 length: 15 residues. The germline V and J ends were trimmed by 6 bases and 8 bases, with 21 bases remaining between them. Germline V gene lookup returns CDR1 MNHEY and CDR2 SVGEGT. The CDR3 nucleotides read TGTGCCAGCAGCTCACCCTATTCCCCCGAGCGTACGCAGTATTTT. Its protein product is CASSSPYSPERTQYF.

This clone was observed many times. V gene TRBV30 combines with J gene TRBJ1-4; TRBD1 might be the D (6 bases). Per germline, CDR1 GTSNPN and CDR2 SVGIG (reference sequence). The CDR3 is made up of 14 amino acids. The V end lost 2 bases, the J end lost 10 bases, and 17 bases lay between the germline ends. CDR3 in amino acids: CAWSIQQGGGKLFF. As DNA, the CDR3 is TGTGCCTGGAGTATCCAACAGGGAGGAGGAAAACTGTTTTTT.

This clone was seen at least ten times. CDR3 region: CASSIGTGHGGELFF. CDR3 DNA sequence: TGTGCCAGTAGTATTGGGACAGGGCACGGCGGGGAGCTGTTTTTT. This chain joins TRBV19 and TRBJ2-2; TRBD1 agrees at 9 bases. V was clipped by 3 bases and J by 7 bases; unmatched bases: 6. This CDR3 is 15 amino acids long. Germline V CDR1 and CDR2: LNHDA, SQIVND (reference sequence).

In its sample, this clone was seen many times. This clone may be a read error of a much larger clone one base away. The sample contains more than one DNA sequence encoding this CDR3. J is TRBJ2-6 and V is TRBV24-1; 7 positions match TRBD1. The germline gives CDR1 KGHDR, CDR2 SFDVKD. The CDR3 runs 16 residues. The CDR3 loop reads CATSDVGGTGANVLTF. Written as DNA, the CDR3 is TGTGCTACCAGTGATGTAGGGGGCACCGGGGCCAACGTCCTGACTTTC.

This clone was recorded many times. The chain employs TRBV28 and TRBJ1-4; D is unresolved. Deletions cut 5 bases from V and 6 bases from J, with 13 bases between. CDR3 length: 14 amino acids. Germline assignment: CDR1 MDHEN and CDR2 SYDVKM. CDR3 coding DNA: TGTGCCAGCAGTCACGACAATCCGGATGAAAAACTGTTTTTT. Amino acids: CASSHDNPDEKLFF.

The rearrangement links TRBV28 to TRBJ2-7; the match to TRBD2 covers 13 bases. The germline V gene has CDR1 MDHEN and CDR2 SYDVKM. The CDR3 loop spans 16 amino acids. The junction had 6 bases not matched to a gene; V was cut back by 3 bases and J by 4 bases. CDR3 amino acids: CASSFAGLAGVYEQYF. In nucleotides, the CDR3 is TGTGCCAGCAGTTTTGCCGGACTAGCGGGAGTATACGAGCAGTACTTC.

This clone was found many times. This chain joins TRBV19 and TRBJ1-1, with 9 positions matching TRBD1. The CDR3 is 13 amino acids. After removal of 11 bases from V and 2 bases from J, the junction contained 6 bases not matched to a gene. Germline values: CDR1 LNHDA, CDR2 SQIVND (reference sequence). The DNA of the CDR3 is TGTGCCGGGACAGGGTATGGTAACACTGAAGCTTTCTTT. Translated: CAGTGYGNTEAFF. The full variable domain, completed using reference TRBV19 and TRBJ1-1, is DGGITQSPKYLFRKEGQNVTLSCEQNLNHDAMYWYRQDPGQGLRLIYYSQIVNDFQKGDIAEGYSVSREKKESFPLTVTSAQKNPTAFYLCAGTGYGNTEAFFGQGTRLTVV.

Within the sample, this clone is medium-sized (0.01 to 0.1%). This chain joins TRBV6-2 or TRBV6-3 and TRBJ2-1; D possibly corresponds to TRBD2 (6 bases). Trimming left V 5 bases short and J 6 bases short, with 20 bases between. The CDR3 length is 16 residues. Germline values: CDR1 MNHEY, CDR2 SVGEGT. The CDR3 sequence: CASSTRGTYNVNEQFF. CDR3 nucleotides: TGTGCCAGCAGTACCCGAGGGACTTACAACGTCAATGAGCAGTTCTTC.

This clone was seen at least ten times. The rearrangement joins TRBV9 to TRBJ2-7, with TRBD1 as a possible D gene (5 bases). V was shortened by 0 bases and J by 2 bases, with 9 bases between the two germline ends. This CDR3 region has 14 residues. From germline, CDR1 is SGDLS and CDR2 YYNGEE. The CDR3 loop reads CASSVVQGPYEQYF. In DNA form, the CDR3 reads TGTGCCAGCAGCGTAGTTCAGGGTCCCTACGAGCAGTACTTC.

This clone showed up just a few times. CDR3 region: CASSSNQAGEIYNEQFF. The CDR3, as DNA: TGTGCCAGCAGTTCGAACCAAGCGGGAGAAATCTACAATGAGCAGTTCTTC. The V call is TRBV28, the J call TRBJ2-1, with 8 bases fitting TRBD2. Germline CDR1 reads MDHEN; CDR2 reads SYDVKM. The CDR3 is made up of 17 amino acids. Trimming removed 4 bases from V and 3 bases from J; junction bases left unmatched: 11.

The rearrangement links TRBV19 to TRBJ2-3, with 7 positions matching TRBD2. V was clipped by 6 bases and J by 5 bases; unmatched bases: 8. Germline CDR1 reads LNHDA; CDR2 reads SQIVND (reference sequence). The CDR3 contains 14 residues. The CDR3 nucleotides are TGTGCCAGTAGACCGCCGGGGGGAGGAGATACGCAGTATTTT. It translates to CASRPPGGGDTQYF.

This clone was counted ten times or more. The V gene is TRBV7-2, the J gene TRBJ1-1, with D hard to call. Germline V CDR1 and CDR2: SGHTA, FQGNSA. The CDR3 runs to 15 residues. V dropped 5 bases and J dropped 1 base, with 14 bases sitting between them. CDR3 nucleotide sequence: TGTGCCAGCAGCCGCCACGACATCAGGAACACTGAAGCTTTCTTT. It codes for CASSRHDIRNTEAFF.